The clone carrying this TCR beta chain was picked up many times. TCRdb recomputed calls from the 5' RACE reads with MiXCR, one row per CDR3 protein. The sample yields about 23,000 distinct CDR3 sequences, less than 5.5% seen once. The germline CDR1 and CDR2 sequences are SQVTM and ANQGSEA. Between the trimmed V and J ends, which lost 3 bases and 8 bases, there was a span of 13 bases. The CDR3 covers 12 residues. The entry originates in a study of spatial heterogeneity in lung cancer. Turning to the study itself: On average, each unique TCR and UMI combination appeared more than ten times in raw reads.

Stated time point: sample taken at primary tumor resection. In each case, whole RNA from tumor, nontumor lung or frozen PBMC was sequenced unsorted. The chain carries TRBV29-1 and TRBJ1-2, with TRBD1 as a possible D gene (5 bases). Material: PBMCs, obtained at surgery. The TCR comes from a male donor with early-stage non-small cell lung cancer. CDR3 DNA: TGCAGCGTTGAGGTGGGAAGGGGAGGCTACACCTTC. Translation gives CSVEVGRGGYTF.